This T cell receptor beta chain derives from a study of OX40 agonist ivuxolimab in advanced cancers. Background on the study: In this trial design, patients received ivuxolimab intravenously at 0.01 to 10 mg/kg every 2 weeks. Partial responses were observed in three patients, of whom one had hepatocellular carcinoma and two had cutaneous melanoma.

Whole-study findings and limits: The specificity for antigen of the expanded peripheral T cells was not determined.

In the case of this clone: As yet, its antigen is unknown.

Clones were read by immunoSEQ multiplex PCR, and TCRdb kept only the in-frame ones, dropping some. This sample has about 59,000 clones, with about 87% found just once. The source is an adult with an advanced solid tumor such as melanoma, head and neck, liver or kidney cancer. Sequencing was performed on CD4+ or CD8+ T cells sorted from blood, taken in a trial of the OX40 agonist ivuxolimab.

The CDR3 DNA reads as TGTGCCAGCAGCTTAGTAAGTCAGGGCTACGAGCAGTACTTC. This encodes CASSLVSQGYEQYF. The V gene is TRBV7-9, the J gene TRBJ2-7, with D possibly being TRBD1 (5 bases). Germline V lookup: CDR1 SEHNR, CDR2 FQNEAQ (reference sequence). This CDR3 contains 14 residues. The V and J ends lost 1 base and 3 bases respectively, with 10 bases between them.